The 9 T cell receptor beta chains below come from one sample, sequenced in a study of identical twins. TCRdb passed the 5' RACE reads through MiXCR, listing each CDR3 protein once. The table records 1.5 million to 2 million distinct CDR3 sequences, more than 30% of them present only once. Sequencing was carried out using cord blood. The receptor set was obtained from a newborn girl in good health.

The V and J genes are TRBV27 and TRBJ2-1; the match to TRBD1 covers 10 bases. The CDR3 consists of 16 residues. The V gene's germline CDR1 is MNHEY and CDR2 SMNVEV (reference sequence). With 0 bases clipped from V and 10 bases from J, the junction kept 9 bases outside the gene matches. The CDR3 sequence is CASSLSRQGAVYEQFF. The CDR3, as DNA: TGTGCCAGCAGTTTATCTCGACAGGGGGCAGTCTACGAGCAGTTCTTC.

This chain uses TRBV13 with TRBJ1-1; tentative D call: TRBD1 (6 bases). With 0 bases removed from V and 11 bases from J, the gap between germline ends came to 13 bases. Germline-derived CDR1 and CDR2 are PRHDT and FYEKMQ (reference sequence). This CDR3 has 13 amino acids. CDR3 amino acids: CASSLGRGQLAFF. The DNA for the CDR3 is TGTGCCAGCAGCTTAGGCCGGGGACAATTGGCTTTCTTT.

On this clonotype: One junction end does not reproduce the germline sequence, and a read error may be involved. This chain uses TRBV29-1 with TRBJ1-4; 9 bases map to TRBD1. Germline V lookup: CDR1 SQVTM, CDR2 ANQGSEA. This CDR3 contains 13 residues. The CDR3 bases are TGCAGCGGGACAGGGGCACTCGGTGAAAAACCGTTTTTT. Translated, it gives CSGTGALGEKPFF.

This sequence joins TRBV4-1 and TRBJ2-5; no definite D call. Judging by the DNA end, TRBJ2-7 fits better; the J call may be wrong. The CDR3 spans 13 residues. The germline V gene encodes CDR1 MGHRA and CDR2 YSYEKL. CDR3 protein: CASSQANGYEQYF. In nucleotides, the CDR3 is TGCGCCAGCAGCCAAGCTAACGGCTACGAGCAGTACTTC.

The chain carries TRBV5-6 and TRBJ2-1; 7 bases are a match to TRBD2. With V trimmed by 3 bases and J by 2 bases, 5 bases remained unmatched. This CDR3 spans 15 amino acids. Germline assignment: CDR1 SGHDT and CDR2 YYEEEE. The CDR3 protein is CASSWGGTPYNEQFF. In nucleotides, the CDR3 is TGTGCCAGCAGCTGGGGGGGGACCCCCTACAATGAGCAGTTCTTC.

V is TRBV19 and J is TRBJ1-6, with a weak D call TRBD1 (6 bases). CDR1 is LNHDA and CDR2 is SQIVND in the germline V gene (reference sequence). The CDR3 loop spans 11 amino acids. The V and J ends lost 10 bases and 7 bases respectively, with 8 bases between them. In nucleotides, the CDR3 is TGTGCCACCGGGACAAATTCACCCCTCCACTTT. This translates into CATGTNSPLHF.

This clonotype appeared a few times. The V and J genes are TRBV25-1 and TRBJ2-7; D is uncertain. The length of the CDR3 is 14 residues. Trimming removed 1 base from V and 1 base from J, with 8 bases in between. Germline CDR1 and CDR2: MGHDK and SYGVNS. CDR3 sequence reads: CASSESKTSYEQYF. For the CDR3, the DNA is TGTGCCAGCAGTGAATCGAAGACATCCTACGAGCAGTACTTC.

The sample holds one count of this clonotype. The chain carries TRBV11-1 and TRBJ1-1; 7 bases match TRBD1. Trimming at V came to 3 bases and at J to 4 bases, leaving 8 bases not matched to a gene. Germline CDR1 and CDR2: SGHAT and FQDESV (reference sequence). The CDR3 contains 15 residues. CDR3 nucleotides: TGTGCCAGCAGCTTGACAGGGACGAGGAGCACTGAAGCTTTCTTT. Amino acids: CASSLTGTRSTEAFF.

This sequence joins TRBV3-1 and TRBJ2-1; tentatively, D is TRBD1 (5 bases). CDR1 LGHDT and CDR2 YNNKEL come from the germline V gene (reference sequence). This CDR3 is 15 amino acids long. V shed 0 bases and J shed 8 bases, with 14 bases lying between them. The CDR3 DNA reads TGTGCCAGCAGCCAAGAGGGGCTCCCTGGCGATGAGCAGTTCTTC. This translates into CASSQEGLPGDEQFF.